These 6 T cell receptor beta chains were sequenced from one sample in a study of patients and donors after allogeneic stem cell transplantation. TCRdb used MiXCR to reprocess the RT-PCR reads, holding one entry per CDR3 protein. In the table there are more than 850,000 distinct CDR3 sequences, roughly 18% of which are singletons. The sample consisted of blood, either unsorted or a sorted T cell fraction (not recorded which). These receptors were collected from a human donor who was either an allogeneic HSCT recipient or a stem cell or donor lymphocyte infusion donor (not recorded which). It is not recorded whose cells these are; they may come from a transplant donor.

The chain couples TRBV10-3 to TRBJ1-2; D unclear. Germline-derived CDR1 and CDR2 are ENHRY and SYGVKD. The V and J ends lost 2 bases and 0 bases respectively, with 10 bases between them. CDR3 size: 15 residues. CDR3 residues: CAISELGEANYGYTF. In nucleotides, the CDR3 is TGTGCCATCAGTGAGCTCGGTGAAGCTAACTATGGCTACACCTTC.

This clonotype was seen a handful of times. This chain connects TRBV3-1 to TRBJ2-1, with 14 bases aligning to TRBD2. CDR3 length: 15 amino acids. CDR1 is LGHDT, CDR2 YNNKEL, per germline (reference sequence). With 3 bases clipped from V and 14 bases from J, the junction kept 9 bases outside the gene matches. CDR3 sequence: CASSQETSGRAAEFF. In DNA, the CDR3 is TGTGCCAGCAGCCAGGAGACTAGCGGGAGGGCTGCGGAGTTCTTC.

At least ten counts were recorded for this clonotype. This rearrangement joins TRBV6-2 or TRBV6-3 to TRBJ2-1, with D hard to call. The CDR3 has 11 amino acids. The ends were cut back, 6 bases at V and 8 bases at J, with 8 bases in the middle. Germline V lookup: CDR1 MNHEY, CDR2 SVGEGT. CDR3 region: CASSTQDEQFF. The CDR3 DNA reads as TGTGCCAGCAGCACTCAAGATGAGCAGTTCTTC.

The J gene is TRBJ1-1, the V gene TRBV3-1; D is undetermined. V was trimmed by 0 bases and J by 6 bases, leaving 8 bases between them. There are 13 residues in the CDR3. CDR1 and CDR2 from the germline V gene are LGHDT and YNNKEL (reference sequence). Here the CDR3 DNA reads TGTGCCAGCAGCCAAGAACAAAGCCCTGAAGCTTTCTTT. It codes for CASSQEQSPEAFF.

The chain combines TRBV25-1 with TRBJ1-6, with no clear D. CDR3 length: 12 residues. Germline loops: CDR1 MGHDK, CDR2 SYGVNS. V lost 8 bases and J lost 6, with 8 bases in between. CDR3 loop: CASGRTNSPLHF. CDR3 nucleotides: TGTGCCAGCGGCAGGACTAATTCACCCCTCCACTTT.

The CDR3 reads CASSFAGGVMVDTQYF. CDR3 nucleotides: TGTGCCAGCAGTTTTGCGGGGGGCGTTATGGTAGATACGCAGTATTTT. The V and J genes are TRBV27 and TRBJ2-3, with 8 bases aligning to TRBD2. After removal of 3 bases from V and 5 bases from J, the junction contained 10 bases not matched to a gene. The CDR3 extends over 16 amino acids. Germline V gives CDR1 MNHEY, CDR2 SMNVEV (reference sequence).